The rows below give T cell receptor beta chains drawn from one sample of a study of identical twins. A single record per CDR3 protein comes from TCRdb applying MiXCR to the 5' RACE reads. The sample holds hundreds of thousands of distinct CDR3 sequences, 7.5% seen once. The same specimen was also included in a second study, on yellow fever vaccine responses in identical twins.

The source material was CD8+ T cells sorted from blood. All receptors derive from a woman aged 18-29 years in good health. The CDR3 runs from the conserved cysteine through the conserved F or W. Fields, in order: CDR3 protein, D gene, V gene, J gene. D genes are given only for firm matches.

CDR3: CASSRNRVNTEAFF
D: -
V: TRBV4-1
J: TRBJ1-1

CDR3: CSAEKEGNEQFF
D: -
V: TRBV20-1
J: TRBJ2-1

CDR3: CASSHRVWTEAFF
D: -
V: TRBV3-1
J: TRBJ1-1

CDR3: CASSLGSSGGAVREQFF
D: TRBD2
V: TRBV5-5
J: TRBJ2-1

CDR3: CASSLPWDGGPYNEQFF
D: -
V: TRBV13
J: TRBJ2-1

CDR3: CASSLEGTGRSQYF
D: TRBD1
V: TRBV7-8
J: TRBJ2-5

CDR3: CASTDSPGELFF
D: -
V: TRBV6-6
J: TRBJ2-2

CDR3: CASSPGTGGPSISNQPQHF
D: TRBD1
V: TRBV5-1
J: TRBJ1-5

CDR3: CASSSGFEINEQFF
D: -
V: TRBV12-3/TRBV12-4
J: TRBJ2-1

CDR3: CASSYSTLELNTGELFF
D: -
V: TRBV6-5
J: TRBJ2-2

CDR3: CASSALGGLAGDTQYF
D: TRBD2
V: TRBV9
J: TRBJ2-3

CDR3: CASSFLGSGTPLLQETQYF
D: TRBD2
V: TRBV12-3/TRBV12-4
J: TRBJ2-5

CDR3: CATSRDPDRGAGNEQFF
D: TRBD1
V: TRBV15
J: TRBJ2-1

CDR3: CASSLTAGTGWGGEQFF
D: -
V: TRBV5-6
J: TRBJ2-1

CDR3: CASSSGLADNTGELFF
D: TRBD2
V: TRBV11-3
J: TRBJ2-2

CDR3: CASSLLQSQETQYF
D: -
V: TRBV7-9
J: TRBJ2-5

CDR3: CAISESGLAAYNEQFF
D: TRBD2
V: TRBV10-3
J: TRBJ2-1

CDR3: CASSYGFDTGELFF
D: -
V: TRBV6-5
J: TRBJ2-2

CDR3: CASSGQGSTEAFF
D: -
V: TRBV25-1
J: TRBJ1-1

CDR3: CASSLGSYQETQYF
D: -
V: TRBV28
J: TRBJ2-5

CDR3: CASSPGFTEAFF
D: -
V: TRBV9
J: TRBJ1-1

CDR3: CSVVGRDEQFF
D: -
V: TRBV29-1
J: TRBJ2-1

CDR3: CASSSDTGYNEQFF
D: -
V: TRBV27
J: TRBJ2-1

CDR3: CSARDRLTKVQETQYF
D: -
V: TRBV20-1
J: TRBJ2-5

CDR3: CASSQARNQPQHF
D: -
V: TRBV4-1
J: TRBJ1-5

CDR3: CATSREGRETQYF
D: -
V: TRBV15
J: TRBJ2-5

CDR3: CASSLTSGTYNEQFF
D: TRBD2
V: TRBV6-2/TRBV6-3
J: TRBJ2-1

CDR3: CSVGDRGSNEQFF
D: TRBD1
V: TRBV29-1
J: TRBJ2-1

CDR3: CASSQERVNTGELFF
D: -
V: TRBV4-2
J: TRBJ2-2

CDR3: CASSQGGFYEQYF
D: TRBD2
V: TRBV3-1
J: TRBJ2-7

CDR3: CASSQDSGSDTDTQYF
D: -
V: TRBV3-1
J: TRBJ2-3

CDR3: CASKGFVNNEQFF
D: -
V: TRBV2
J: TRBJ2-1

CDR3: CASSLAGQGTDTQYF
D: TRBD1
V: TRBV7-8
J: TRBJ2-3

CDR3: CAISESASGMSGEQFF
D: -
V: TRBV10-3
J: TRBJ2-1

CDR3: CASSHPRTGAPGELFF
D: TRBD1
V: TRBV27
J: TRBJ2-2

CDR3: CASSLAGTNEKLFF
D: -
V: TRBV5-1
J: TRBJ1-4

CDR3: CASSSPGKGQYF
D: -
V: TRBV12-3/TRBV12-4
J: TRBJ2-4

CDR3: CASSLGAFF
D: -
V: TRBV7-9
J: TRBJ1-1

CDR3: CASSIGTGSLQETQYF
D: TRBD1
V: TRBV6-1
J: TRBJ2-5

CDR3: CASRPDGHTTQYF
D: -
V: TRBV27
J: TRBJ2-5

CDR3: CASSPGQALAGELFF
D: TRBD1
V: TRBV5-1
J: TRBJ2-2

CDR3: CASSLEINTGELFF
D: -
V: TRBV7-6
J: TRBJ2-2

CDR3: CASSFPTGRNYGYTF
D: TRBD1
V: TRBV19
J: TRBJ1-2

CDR3: CASSLTIPPAGELFF
D: -
V: TRBV7-9
J: TRBJ2-2

CDR3: CASSLGQGAKTYNEQFF
D: TRBD1
V: TRBV11-2
J: TRBJ2-1

CDR3: CASSLRTSGADEQFF
D: TRBD2
V: TRBV5-1
J: TRBJ2-1

CDR3: CSVEGGQGGDSTDTQYF
D: -
V: TRBV29-1
J: TRBJ2-3

CDR3: CSAKDGGDGQPQHF
D: -
V: TRBV20-1
J: TRBJ1-5

CDR3: CASSPGLGGYEQYF
D: -
V: TRBV3-1
J: TRBJ2-7

CDR3: CASSRGTSGDNEQFF
D: TRBD2
V: TRBV3-1
J: TRBJ2-1

CDR3: CAISEGRYLYNEQFF
D: -
V: TRBV10-3
J: TRBJ2-1

CDR3: CASSLMEGRLRNEQFF
D: -
V: TRBV7-9
J: TRBJ2-1

CDR3: CASRPWTGEVSQPQHF
D: TRBD1
V: TRBV28
J: TRBJ1-5